The rows below give T cell receptor beta chains drawn from one sample of a study of T cell repertoires in cytomegalovirus infection. TCRdb processed the reads anew with MiXCR; each CDR3 protein has one entry. The sample records under 150,000 distinct CDR3 sequences, 30% to 35% being singletons. For these receptors, no antigen is known. The sample consisted of CD8+ T cells from cultured PBMCs, taken from culture after CMV antigen stimulation. Every receptor here comes from a human donor in good health (CMV status not recorded). Some clones in this sample may be carry-over from other donors' samples. Each CDR3 is given with its conserved first and last residue. D genes are given only for firm matches. The size entry is marked missing in some rows and otherwise reads once, few, many or a size class.

clone_size: NA; j_call: TRBJ2-3; d_call: TRBD2; cdr3_length: 17; v_call: TRBV11-1; cdr3_aa: CASSLGKAGPAVDTQYF; cdr3_nt: TGTGCCAGCAGCTTAGGGAAAGCGGGGCCAGCGGTAGATACGCAGTATTTT
clone_size: NA; j_call: TRBJ2-3; d_call: NA; cdr3_length: 15; v_call: TRBV6-1; cdr3_aa: CASSDGGPPRDTQYF; cdr3_nt: TGTGCCAGCAGTGATGGGGGGCCTCCTAGGGATACGCAGTATTTT
clone_size: NA; j_call: TRBJ2-5; d_call: NA; cdr3_length: 14; v_call: TRBV27; cdr3_aa: CASSLTLRQFPQYF; cdr3_nt: TGTGCCAGCAGCCTAACCCTCCGACAGTTCCCTCAGTACTTC
clone_size: few; j_call: TRBJ2-2; d_call: TRBD1; cdr3_length: 16; v_call: TRBV29-1; cdr3_aa: CSAEGQGTRNTGELFF; cdr3_nt: TGCAGCGCAGAGGGACAGGGGACGCGCAACACCGGGGAGCTGTTTTTT
clone_size: NA; j_call: TRBJ1-2; d_call: NA; cdr3_length: 15; v_call: TRBV15; cdr3_aa: CATSRVYRDNYGYTF; cdr3_nt: TGTGCCACCAGCAGAGTGTATAGGGACAACTATGGCTACACCTTC
clone_size: NA; j_call: TRBJ2-3; d_call: NA; cdr3_length: 15; v_call: TRBV11-1; cdr3_aa: CASSFHGLSTDTQYF; cdr3_nt: TGTGCCAGCAGCTTCCACGGACTAAGCACAGATACGCAGTATTTT
clone_size: few; j_call: TRBJ2-1; d_call: TRBD2; cdr3_length: 14; v_call: TRBV20-1; cdr3_aa: CSASSGGVYNEQFF; cdr3_nt: TGCAGTGCTAGTTCCGGGGGGGTATACAATGAGCAGTTCTTC
clone_size: few; j_call: TRBJ2-1; d_call: NA; cdr3_length: 14; v_call: TRBV7-6; cdr3_aa: CASSWARGDNEQFF; cdr3_nt: TGTGCCAGCAGCTGGGCCAGGGGTGACAATGAGCAGTTCTTC
clone_size: NA; j_call: TRBJ2-2; d_call: TRBD1; cdr3_length: 15; v_call: TRBV6-5; cdr3_aa: CASSPDRASSGELFF; cdr3_nt: TGTGCCAGCAGCCCCGACAGGGCCTCGTCCGGGGAGCTGTTTTTT
clone_size: few; j_call: TRBJ2-7; d_call: TRBD1; cdr3_length: 16; v_call: TRBV2; cdr3_aa: CASSEIKTGGSYEQYF; cdr3_nt: TGTGCCAGCAGTGAAATTAAGACAGGGGGCTCCTACGAGCAGTACTTC
clone_size: few; j_call: TRBJ2-3; d_call: NA; cdr3_length: 16; v_call: TRBV6-1; cdr3_aa: CASSDRSGGGPDTQYF; cdr3_nt: TGTGCCAGCAGTGACCGGAGTGGGGGCGGCCCAGATACGCAGTATTTT
clone_size: NA; j_call: TRBJ2-5; d_call: NA; cdr3_length: 17; v_call: TRBV18; cdr3_aa: CASSSGGSRGRQETQYF; cdr3_nt: TGTGCCAGCTCATCGGGAGGTTCGAGGGGGCGGCAAGAGACCCAGTACTTC
clone_size: NA; j_call: TRBJ2-5; d_call: NA; cdr3_length: 14; v_call: TRBV7-6; cdr3_aa: CASSQGRPEETQYF; cdr3_nt: TGTGCCAGCAGCCAGGGACGACCTGAGGAGACCCAGTACTTC
clone_size: few; j_call: TRBJ2-5; d_call: NA; cdr3_length: 17; v_call: TRBV6-2/TRBV6-3; cdr3_aa: CASSRYRDRSSQETQYF; cdr3_nt: TGTGCCAGCAGCAGATACCGGGACCGAAGCTCCCAAGAGACCCAGTACTTC
clone_size: NA; j_call: TRBJ2-4; d_call: TRBD2; cdr3_length: 19; v_call: TRBV4-2; cdr3_aa: CASSQESAGLAFTKNIQYF; cdr3_nt: TGTGCCAGCAGCCAAGAGTCAGCGGGGTTGGCCTTTACCAAAAACATTCAGTACTTC
clone_size: few; j_call: TRBJ1-2; d_call: NA; cdr3_length: 13; v_call: TRBV4-1; cdr3_aa: CASSQEGQGGYTF; cdr3_nt: TGCGCCAGCAGCCAAGAGGGGCAGGGTGGCTACACCTTC
clone_size: NA; j_call: TRBJ1-1; d_call: TRBD1; cdr3_length: 17; v_call: TRBV6-6; cdr3_aa: CASSYEGGTGKNTEAFF; cdr3_nt: TGTGCCAGCAGCTACGAAGGCGGGACAGGGAAAAACACTGAAGCTTTCTTT
clone_size: NA; j_call: TRBJ2-1; d_call: TRBD2; cdr3_length: 16; v_call: TRBV11-2; cdr3_aa: CASSKTTGGPYNEQFF; cdr3_nt: TGTGCCAGCAGCAAGACCACGGGGGGGCCCTACAATGAGCAGTTCTTC
clone_size: NA; j_call: TRBJ1-6; d_call: NA; cdr3_length: 13; v_call: TRBV11-3; cdr3_aa: CASSRTTGWPLHF; cdr3_nt: TGTGCCAGCAGCCGCACCACAGGGTGGCCCCTCCACTTT
clone_size: few; j_call: TRBJ1-1; d_call: NA; cdr3_length: 15; v_call: TRBV2; cdr3_aa: CASSSHREENTEAFF; cdr3_nt: TGTGCCAGCAGCAGTCACAGGGAAGAGAACACTGAAGCTTTCTTT
clone_size: NA; j_call: TRBJ2-7; d_call: NA; cdr3_length: 17; v_call: TRBV7-6; cdr3_aa: CASTLFSGTSSSYEQYF; cdr3_nt: TGTGCCAGCACCCTATTCTCCGGGACATCGAGCTCCTACGAGCAGTACTTC
clone_size: NA; j_call: TRBJ2-7; d_call: NA; cdr3_length: 15; v_call: TRBV7-6; cdr3_aa: CASSSGAGGRDEQYF; cdr3_nt: TGTGCTAGCAGCTCAGGGGCTGGGGGCCGGGACGAGCAGTACTTC
clone_size: few; j_call: TRBJ2-3; d_call: NA; cdr3_length: 13; v_call: TRBV7-2; cdr3_aa: CASSTDNTDTQYF; cdr3_nt: TGTGCCAGCAGCACCGACAACACAGATACGCAGTATTTT
clone_size: few; j_call: TRBJ1-1; d_call: NA; cdr3_length: 15; v_call: TRBV2; cdr3_aa: CASSNPRDINTEAFF; cdr3_nt: TGTGCCAGCAGTAACCCCAGGGATATAAACACTGAAGCTTTCTTT
clone_size: many; j_call: TRBJ1-1; d_call: NA; cdr3_length: 14; v_call: TRBV27; cdr3_aa: CASSPRTVNTEAFF; cdr3_nt: TGTGCCAGCAGTCCGAGGACAGTGAACACTGAAGCTTTCTTT
clone_size: few; j_call: TRBJ2-2; d_call: TRBD1; cdr3_length: 16; v_call: TRBV5-1; cdr3_aa: CASSFTGVVSTGELFF; cdr3_nt: TGCGCCAGCAGCTTCACAGGGGTCGTTTCGACCGGGGAGCTGTTTTTT